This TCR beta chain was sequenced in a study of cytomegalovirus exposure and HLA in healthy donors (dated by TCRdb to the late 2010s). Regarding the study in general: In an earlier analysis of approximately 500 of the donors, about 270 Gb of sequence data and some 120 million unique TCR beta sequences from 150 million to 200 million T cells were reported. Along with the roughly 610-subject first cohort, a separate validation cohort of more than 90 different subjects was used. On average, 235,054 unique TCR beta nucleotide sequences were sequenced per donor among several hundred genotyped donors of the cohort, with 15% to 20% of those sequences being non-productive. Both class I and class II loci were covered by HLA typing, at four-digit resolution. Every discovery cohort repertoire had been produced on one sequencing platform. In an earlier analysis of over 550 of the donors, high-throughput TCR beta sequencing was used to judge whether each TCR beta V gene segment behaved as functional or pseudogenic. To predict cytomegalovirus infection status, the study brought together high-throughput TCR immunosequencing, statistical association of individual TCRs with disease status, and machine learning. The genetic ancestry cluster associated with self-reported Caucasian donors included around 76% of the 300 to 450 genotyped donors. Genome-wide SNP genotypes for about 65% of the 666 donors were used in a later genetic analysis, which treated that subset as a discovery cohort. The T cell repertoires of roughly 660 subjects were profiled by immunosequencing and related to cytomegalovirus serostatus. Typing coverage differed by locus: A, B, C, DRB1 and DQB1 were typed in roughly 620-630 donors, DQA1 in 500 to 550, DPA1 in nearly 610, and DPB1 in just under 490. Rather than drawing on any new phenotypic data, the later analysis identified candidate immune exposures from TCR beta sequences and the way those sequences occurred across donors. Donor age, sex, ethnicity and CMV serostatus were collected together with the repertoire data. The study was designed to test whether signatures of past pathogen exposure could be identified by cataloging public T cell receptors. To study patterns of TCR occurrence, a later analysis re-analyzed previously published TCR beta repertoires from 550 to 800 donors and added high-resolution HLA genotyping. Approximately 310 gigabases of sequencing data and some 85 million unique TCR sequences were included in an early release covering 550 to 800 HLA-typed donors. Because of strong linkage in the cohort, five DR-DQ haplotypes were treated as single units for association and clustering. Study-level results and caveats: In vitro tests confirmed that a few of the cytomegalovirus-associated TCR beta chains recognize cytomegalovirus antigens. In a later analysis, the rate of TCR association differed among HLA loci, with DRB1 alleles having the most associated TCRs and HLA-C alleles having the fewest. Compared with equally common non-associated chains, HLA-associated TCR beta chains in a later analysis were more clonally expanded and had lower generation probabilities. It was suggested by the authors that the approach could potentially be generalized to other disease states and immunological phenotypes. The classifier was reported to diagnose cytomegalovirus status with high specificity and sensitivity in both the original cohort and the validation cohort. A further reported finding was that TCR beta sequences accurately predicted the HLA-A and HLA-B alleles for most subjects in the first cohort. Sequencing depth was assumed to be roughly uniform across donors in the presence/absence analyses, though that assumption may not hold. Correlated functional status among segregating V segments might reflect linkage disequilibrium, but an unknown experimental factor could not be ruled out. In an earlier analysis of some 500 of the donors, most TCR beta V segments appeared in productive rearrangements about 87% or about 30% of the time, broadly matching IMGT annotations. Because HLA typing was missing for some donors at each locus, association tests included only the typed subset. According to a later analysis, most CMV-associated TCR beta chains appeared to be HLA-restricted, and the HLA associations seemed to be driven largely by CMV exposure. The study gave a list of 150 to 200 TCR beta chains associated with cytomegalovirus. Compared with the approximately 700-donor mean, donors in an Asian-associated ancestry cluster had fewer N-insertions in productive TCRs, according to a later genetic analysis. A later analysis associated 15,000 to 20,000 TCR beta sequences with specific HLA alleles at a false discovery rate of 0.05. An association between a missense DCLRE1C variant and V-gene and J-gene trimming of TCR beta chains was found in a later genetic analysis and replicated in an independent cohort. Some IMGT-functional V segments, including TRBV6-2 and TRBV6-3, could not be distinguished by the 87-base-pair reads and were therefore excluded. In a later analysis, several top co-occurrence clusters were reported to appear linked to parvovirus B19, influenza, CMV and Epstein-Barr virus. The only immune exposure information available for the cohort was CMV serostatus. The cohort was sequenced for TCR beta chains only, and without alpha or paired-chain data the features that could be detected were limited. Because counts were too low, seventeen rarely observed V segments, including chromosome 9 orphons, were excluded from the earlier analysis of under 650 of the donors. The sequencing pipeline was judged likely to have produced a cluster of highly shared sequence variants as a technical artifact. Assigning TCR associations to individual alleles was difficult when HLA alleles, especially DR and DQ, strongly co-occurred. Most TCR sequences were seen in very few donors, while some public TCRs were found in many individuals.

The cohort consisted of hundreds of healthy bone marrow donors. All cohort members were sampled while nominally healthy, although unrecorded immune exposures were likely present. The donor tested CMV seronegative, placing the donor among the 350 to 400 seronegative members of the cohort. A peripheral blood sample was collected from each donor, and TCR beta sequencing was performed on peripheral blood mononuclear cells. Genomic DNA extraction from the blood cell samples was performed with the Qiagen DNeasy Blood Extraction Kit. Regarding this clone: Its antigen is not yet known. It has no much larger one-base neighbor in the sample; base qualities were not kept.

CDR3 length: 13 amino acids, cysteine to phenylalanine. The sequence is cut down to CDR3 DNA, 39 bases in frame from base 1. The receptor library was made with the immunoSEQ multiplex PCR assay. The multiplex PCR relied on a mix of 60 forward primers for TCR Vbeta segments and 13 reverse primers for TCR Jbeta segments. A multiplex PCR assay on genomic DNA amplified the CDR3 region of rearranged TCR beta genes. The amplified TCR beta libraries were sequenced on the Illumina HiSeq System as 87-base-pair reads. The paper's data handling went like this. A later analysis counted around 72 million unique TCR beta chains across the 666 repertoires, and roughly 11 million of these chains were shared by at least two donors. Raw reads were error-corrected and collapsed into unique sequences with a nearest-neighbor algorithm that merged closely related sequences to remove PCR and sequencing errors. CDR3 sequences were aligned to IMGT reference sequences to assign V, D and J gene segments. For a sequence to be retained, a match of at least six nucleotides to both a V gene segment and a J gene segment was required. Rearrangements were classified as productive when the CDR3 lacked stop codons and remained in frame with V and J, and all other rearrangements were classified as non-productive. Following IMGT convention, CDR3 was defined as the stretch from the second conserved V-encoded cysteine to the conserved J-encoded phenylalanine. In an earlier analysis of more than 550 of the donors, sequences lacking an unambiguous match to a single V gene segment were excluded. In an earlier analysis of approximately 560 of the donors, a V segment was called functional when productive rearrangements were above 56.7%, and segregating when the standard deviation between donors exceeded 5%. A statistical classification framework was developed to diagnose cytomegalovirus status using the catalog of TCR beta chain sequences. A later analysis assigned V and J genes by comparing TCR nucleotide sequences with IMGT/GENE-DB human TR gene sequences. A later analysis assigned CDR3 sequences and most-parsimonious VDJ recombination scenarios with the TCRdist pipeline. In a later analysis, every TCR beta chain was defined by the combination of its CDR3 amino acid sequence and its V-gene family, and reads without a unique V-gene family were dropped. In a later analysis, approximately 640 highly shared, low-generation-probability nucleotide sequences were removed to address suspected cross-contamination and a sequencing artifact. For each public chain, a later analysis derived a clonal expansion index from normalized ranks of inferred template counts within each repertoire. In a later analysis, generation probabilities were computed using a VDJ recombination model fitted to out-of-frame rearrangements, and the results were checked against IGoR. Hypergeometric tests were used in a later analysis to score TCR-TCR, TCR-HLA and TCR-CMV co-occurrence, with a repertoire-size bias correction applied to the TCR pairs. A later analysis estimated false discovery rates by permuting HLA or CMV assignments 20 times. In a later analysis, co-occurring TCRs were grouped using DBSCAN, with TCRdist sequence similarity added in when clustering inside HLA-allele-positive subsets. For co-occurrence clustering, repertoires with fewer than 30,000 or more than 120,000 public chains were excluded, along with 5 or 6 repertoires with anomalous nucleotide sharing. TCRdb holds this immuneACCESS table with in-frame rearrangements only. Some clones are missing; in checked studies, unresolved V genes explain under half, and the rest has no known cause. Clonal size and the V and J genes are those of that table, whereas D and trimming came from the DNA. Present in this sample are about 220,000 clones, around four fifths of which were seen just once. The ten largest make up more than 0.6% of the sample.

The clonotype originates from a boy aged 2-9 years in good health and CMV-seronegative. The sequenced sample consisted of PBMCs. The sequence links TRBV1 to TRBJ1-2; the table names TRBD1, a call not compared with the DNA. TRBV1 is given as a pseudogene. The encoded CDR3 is CTSSQLRQGGYTF. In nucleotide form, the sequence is TGCACCAGCAGCCAACTCCGGCAGGGGGGCTACACCTTC.